Detailed here is one TCR beta chain. This clonotype was counted ten times or more. This receptor's antigen is unknown. Per-base qualities were not stored, and no clone one base away is much larger. CDR1 and CDR2 (SGHVS, FQNEAQ) derive from the germline V gene. V is shortened by 0 bases, J by 4 bases, and the region joining them spans 6 bases. From its cysteine to its phenylalanine, the CDR3 spans 14 amino acids. Just CDR3 DNA is preserved here, 42 bases in frame from base 1. Sample treatment or condition, as interpreted from the label and publication: in vitro stimulation with specific CMV peptide epitopes to enrich CMV-specific T cells. The data are from a study of T cell repertoires in cytomegalovirus infection (dated by TCRdb to the late 2010s). Concerning the study at large: Peptide stimulations targeted recently identified HLA-C-restricted CMV epitopes, whose presentation resists viral immunomodulation, together with well-studied HLA-B-restricted epitopes. Donor HLA type was relevant to the analysis, because carriage of CMV infection together with the matching HLA type was indicated by public TCR beta signatures. What the work shows at the level of the full study, not this receptor alone: Cumulative frequency of public TCR beta family members discriminated carriers of CMV infection plus the relevant HLA type in this cohort and an independent approximately 340-donor cohort. The ex vivo response was dominated by HLA-C-restricted CMV-specific TCR beta clonotypes, and the single most frequent clonotype in two of eight donors was supplied by these HLA-C-restricted clonotypes.

Sequencer: Illumina HiSeq 1500. The public reads were quality trimmed at Q25 with fastp and then assembled into clones with MiXCR by TCRdb, keeping productive beta chains. Identical CDR3 protein sequences are pooled into one entry, listed with their most common genes and DNA. Counted in this sample were about 63,000 distinct CDR3 sequences; 20% of them appeared once. The ten biggest clones cover around 70% of the sample. In this chain, TRBV7-8 is recombined with TRBJ2-2, with the D segment identity uncertain. This sequence was found in a human donor in good health (CMV status not recorded). Some clones in this sample may be carry-over from other donors' samples. The specimen was CD8+ T cells from cultured PBMCs, collected from culture after CMV antigen stimulation. For the CDR3, the sequence is CASSLATGTGELFF. In nucleotides, the sequence is TGTGCCAGCAGCTTAGCGACGGGCACCGGGGAGCTGTTTTTT.